This section outlines one TCR beta chain sequence together with its context. As yet, its antigen is unknown. 60 Vbeta and 13 Jbeta primers were used in PCR. The assay was immunoSEQ multiplex PCR, and TCRdb's table has in-frame clones only and misses some. This sample's table reports some 120,000 clones. This sample was taken from a study of cytomegalovirus exposure and HLA in healthy donors. Study observations and caveats: In a later analysis, TCR beta V- and J-gene trimming was associated with a missense DCLRE1C variant.

Sequenced: PBMCs. The source is a man aged 40-50 years in good health and CMV-seropositive.

The CDR3 DNA is TGCGCCAGCAGTTCCTCAGGGTCAAATCAGCCCCAGCATTTT. Protein product: CASSSSGSNQPQHF. The chain links TRBV10-1 to TRBJ1-5, with a tentative D call TRBD1 (5 bases). V lost 5 bases to trimming and J lost 4 bases, with 12 bases between them. The CDR3 has 14 residues. Germline lookup yields CDR1 WNHNN and CDR2 SYGVQD (reference sequence).